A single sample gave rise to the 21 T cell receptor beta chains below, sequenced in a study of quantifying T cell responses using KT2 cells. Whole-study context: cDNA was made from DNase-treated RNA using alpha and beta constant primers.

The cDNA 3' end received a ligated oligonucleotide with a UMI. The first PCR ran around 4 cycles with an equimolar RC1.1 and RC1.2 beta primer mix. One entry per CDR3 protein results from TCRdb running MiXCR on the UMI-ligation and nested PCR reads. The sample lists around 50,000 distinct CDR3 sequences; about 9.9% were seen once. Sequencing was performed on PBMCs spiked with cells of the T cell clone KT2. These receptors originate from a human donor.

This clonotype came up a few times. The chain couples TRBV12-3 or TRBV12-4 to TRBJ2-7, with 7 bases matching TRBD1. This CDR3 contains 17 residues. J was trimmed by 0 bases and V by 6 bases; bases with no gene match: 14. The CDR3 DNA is TGTGCCAGCAGACGTACGGCATCGGGACAGAGCTCCTACGAGCAGTACTTC. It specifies CASRRTASGQSSYEQYF.

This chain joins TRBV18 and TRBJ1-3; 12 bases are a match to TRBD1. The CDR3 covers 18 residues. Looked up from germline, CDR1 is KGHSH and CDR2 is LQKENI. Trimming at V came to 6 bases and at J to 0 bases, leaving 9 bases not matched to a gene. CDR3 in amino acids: CASSRDRGRLSSGNTIYF. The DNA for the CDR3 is TGTGCCAGCTCCCGGGACAGGGGGCGATTGAGCTCTGGAAACACCATATATTTT.

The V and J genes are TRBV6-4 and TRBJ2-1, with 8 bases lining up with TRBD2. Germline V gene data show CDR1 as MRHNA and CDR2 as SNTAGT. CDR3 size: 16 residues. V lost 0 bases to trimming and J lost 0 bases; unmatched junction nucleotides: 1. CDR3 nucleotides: TGTGCCAGCAGTGACTCCGGGACTAGCTCCTACAATGAGCAGTTCTTC. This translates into CASSDSGTSSYNEQFF.

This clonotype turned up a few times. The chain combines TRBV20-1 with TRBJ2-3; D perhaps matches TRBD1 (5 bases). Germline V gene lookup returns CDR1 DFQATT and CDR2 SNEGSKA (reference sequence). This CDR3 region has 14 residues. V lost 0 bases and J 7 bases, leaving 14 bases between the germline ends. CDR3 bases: TGCAGTGCTAGAGATTATCCAGGGCTAAATACGCAGTATTTT. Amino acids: CSARDYPGLNTQYF.

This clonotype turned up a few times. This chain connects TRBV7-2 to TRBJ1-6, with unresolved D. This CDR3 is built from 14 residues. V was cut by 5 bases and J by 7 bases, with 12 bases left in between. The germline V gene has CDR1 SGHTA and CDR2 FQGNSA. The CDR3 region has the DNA TGTGCCAGCAGCCCGGGGTTATCGAATTCACCCCTCCACTTT. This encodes CASSPGLSNSPLHF.

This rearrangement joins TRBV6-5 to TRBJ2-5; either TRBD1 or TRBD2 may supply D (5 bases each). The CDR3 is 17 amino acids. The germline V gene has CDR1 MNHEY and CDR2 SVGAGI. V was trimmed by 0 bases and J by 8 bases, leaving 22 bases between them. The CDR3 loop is CASSYSWGSGPTRTQYF. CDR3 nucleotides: TGTGCCAGCAGTTACTCGTGGGGGTCGGGGCCCACCCGAACCCAGTACTTC.

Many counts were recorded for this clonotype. The CDR3 DNA is TGCGCCAGCAGCCAAGAGCAATCAGGTCTAAACTATGGCTACACCTTC. It translates to CASSQEQSGLNYGYTF. This sequence joins TRBV4-3 and TRBJ1-2; D is unresolved. With 0 bases removed from V and 2 bases from J, the gap between germline ends came to 13 bases. The V gene's germline CDR1 is LGHNA and CDR2 YSLEER. This CDR3 region has 16 residues.

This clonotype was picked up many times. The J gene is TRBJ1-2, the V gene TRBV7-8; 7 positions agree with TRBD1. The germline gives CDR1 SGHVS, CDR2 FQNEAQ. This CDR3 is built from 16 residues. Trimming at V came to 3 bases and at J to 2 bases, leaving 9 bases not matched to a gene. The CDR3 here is CASSFLTGTANYGYTF. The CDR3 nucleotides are TGTGCCAGCAGCTTTCTCACCGGGACAGCGAACTATGGCTACACCTTC.

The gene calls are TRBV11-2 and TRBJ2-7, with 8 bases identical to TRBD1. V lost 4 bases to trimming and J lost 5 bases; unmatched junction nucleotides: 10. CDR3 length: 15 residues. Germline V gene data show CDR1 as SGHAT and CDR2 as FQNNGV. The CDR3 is CASSSVPTGAHEQYF. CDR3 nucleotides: TGTGCCAGCAGCTCCGTCCCGACAGGGGCCCACGAGCAGTACTTC.

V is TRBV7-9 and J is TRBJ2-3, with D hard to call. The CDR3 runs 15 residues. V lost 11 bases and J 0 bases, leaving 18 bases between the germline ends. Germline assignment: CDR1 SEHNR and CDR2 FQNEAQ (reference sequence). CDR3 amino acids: CAGIRIRTSTDTQYF. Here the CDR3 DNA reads TGTGCCGGTATCCGGATCCGAACGAGCACAGATACGCAGTATTTT.

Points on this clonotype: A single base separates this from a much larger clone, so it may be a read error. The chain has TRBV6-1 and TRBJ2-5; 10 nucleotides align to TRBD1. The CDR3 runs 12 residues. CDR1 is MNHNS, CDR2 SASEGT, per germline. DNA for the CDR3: TGTGCCACCGGGACAGGGGAAGAGACCCGGTACTTC. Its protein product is CATGTGEETRYF.

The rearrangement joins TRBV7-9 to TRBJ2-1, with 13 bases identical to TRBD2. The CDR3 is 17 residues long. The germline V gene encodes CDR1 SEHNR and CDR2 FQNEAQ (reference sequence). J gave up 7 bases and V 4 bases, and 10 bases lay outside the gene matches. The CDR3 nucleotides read TGTGCCAGCAGCTCCTTCCCGACTAGCGGGAGGAGTAATGAGCAGTTCTTC. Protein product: CASSSFPTSGRSNEQFF.

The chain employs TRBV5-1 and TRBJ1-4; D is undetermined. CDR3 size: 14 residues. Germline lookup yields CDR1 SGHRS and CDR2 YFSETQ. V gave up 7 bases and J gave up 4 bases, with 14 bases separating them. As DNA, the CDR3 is TGCGCCAGCTCGGAGTCAGTGAATAATGAAAAACTGTTTTTT. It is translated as CASSESVNNEKLFF.

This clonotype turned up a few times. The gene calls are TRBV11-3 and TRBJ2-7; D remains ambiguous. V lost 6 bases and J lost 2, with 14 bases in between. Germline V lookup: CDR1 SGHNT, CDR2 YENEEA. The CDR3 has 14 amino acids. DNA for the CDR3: TGTGCCAGCAGACCGAGACTTCACACCTACGAGCAGTACTTC. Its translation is CASRPRLHTYEQYF. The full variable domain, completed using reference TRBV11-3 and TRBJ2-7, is EAGVVQSPRYKIIEKKQPVAFWCNPISGHNTLYWYLQNLGQGPELLIRYENEEAVDDSQLPKDRFSAERLKGVDSTLKIQPAELGDSAVYLCASRPRLHTYEQYFGPGTRLTVT.

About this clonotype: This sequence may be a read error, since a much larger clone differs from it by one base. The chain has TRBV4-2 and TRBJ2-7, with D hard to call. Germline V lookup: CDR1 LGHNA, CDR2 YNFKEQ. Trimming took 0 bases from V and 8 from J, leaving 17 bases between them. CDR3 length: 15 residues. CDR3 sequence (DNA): TGTGCCAGCAGCCAAGATAACCGCCCGAATTACAAGCAGTACTTC. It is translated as CASSQDNRPNYKQYF.

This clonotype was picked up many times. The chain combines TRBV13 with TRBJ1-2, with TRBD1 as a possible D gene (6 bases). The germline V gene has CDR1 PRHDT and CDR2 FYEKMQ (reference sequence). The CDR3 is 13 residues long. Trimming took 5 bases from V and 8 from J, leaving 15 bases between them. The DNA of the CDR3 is TGTGCCAGCAGCGGGGAGGGACAATTCGGCTACACCTTC. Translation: CASSGEGQFGYTF.

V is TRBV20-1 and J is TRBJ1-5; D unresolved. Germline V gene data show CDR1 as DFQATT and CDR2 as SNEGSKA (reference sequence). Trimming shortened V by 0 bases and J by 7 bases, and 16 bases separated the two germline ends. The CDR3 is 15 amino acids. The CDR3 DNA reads TGCAGTGCTAGAGATTCGAAGAAAGTGGACCAGCCCCAGCATTTT. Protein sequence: CSARDSKKVDQPQHF.

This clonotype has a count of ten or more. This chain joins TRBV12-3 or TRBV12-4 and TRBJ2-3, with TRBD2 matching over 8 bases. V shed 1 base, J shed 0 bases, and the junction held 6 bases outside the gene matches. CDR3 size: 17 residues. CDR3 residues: CASSLGRGGVSTDTQYF. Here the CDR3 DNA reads TGTGCCAGCAGTTTAGGTCGGGGGGGGGTAAGCACAGATACGCAGTATTTT.

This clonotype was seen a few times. Written as DNA, the CDR3 is TGCAGTGCTTTTTACGGGGTCGGGGCCAACGTCCTGACTTTC. It translates to CSAFYGVGANVLTF. The chain combines TRBV20-1 with TRBJ2-6; perhaps TRBD2 as D (5 bases). Germline V gene sequence: CDR1 DFQATT, CDR2 SNEGSKA (reference sequence). Trimming pared 5 bases from V and 4 bases from J, leaving 12 bases between. The CDR3 sequence is 14 residues long.

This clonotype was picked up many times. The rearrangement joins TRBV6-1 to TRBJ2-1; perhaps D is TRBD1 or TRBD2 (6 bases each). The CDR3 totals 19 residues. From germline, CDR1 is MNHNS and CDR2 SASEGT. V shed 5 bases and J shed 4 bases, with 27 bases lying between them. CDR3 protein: CASSLQGNQRALYYNEQFF. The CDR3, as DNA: TGTGCCAGCAGTCTACAGGGAAATCAGCGGGCCCTATATTACAATGAGCAGTTCTTC.

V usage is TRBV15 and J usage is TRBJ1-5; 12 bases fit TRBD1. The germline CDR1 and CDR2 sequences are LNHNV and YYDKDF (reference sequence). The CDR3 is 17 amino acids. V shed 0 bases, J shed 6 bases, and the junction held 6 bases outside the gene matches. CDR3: CATSRDLGQGARQPQHF. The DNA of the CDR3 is TGTGCCACCAGCAGAGATCTGGGACAGGGGGCGCGTCAGCCCCAGCATTTT.